The sequence of this TCR beta chain was determined in a study of siplizumab effects on memory and regulatory T cells. Turning to this clone: The antigen is not known.

V was pared by 1 base and J by 5 bases, with 15 bases between. The CDR3 totals 15 residues. CDR1 and CDR2 from the germline V gene are SNHLY and FYNNEI. Findings and limits, study-wide: Greater diversity than memory cells seemed evident in naive T cells, which also appeared to be major alloresponse contributors. Siplizumab brought about a significant reduction in alloreactive sequences traceable to unstimulated CD4+ memory cells.

Assaying covered 100,000 or so TCR templates per sample. Measured with immunoSEQ multiplex PCR; TCRdb has only the in-frame clones, and not every one. Seen here are about 100,000 clones, over 90% observed once, and the top ten hold 1% to 1.5%. Sequencing was performed on non-Treg CD4+ T cells sorted from blood. The receptor's source is a human donor in good health. The V gene is TRBV2, the J gene TRBJ2-7, with D tentatively TRBD2 (5 bases). The DNA of the CDR3 is TGTGCCAGCAGTGAAGTTACGGGAATCCTGGACGAGCAGTACTTC. Its translation is CASSEVTGILDEQYF.